Shown below are 22 T cell receptor beta chains from a single sample sequenced in a study of OX40 agonist ivuxolimab in advanced cancers. The protocol was immunoSEQ multiplex PCR, while the TCRdb copy is restricted to in-frame clones and leaves out a portion. Of more than 65,000 clones listed, 88% are singletons. The sequencing used CD4+ or CD8+ T cells sorted from blood, collected in a trial of the OX40 agonist ivuxolimab. These receptors all come from an adult with an advanced solid tumor such as melanoma, head and neck, liver or kidney cancer.

The gene calls are TRBV20-1 and TRBJ1-2; D gene uncertain. Germline V gives CDR1 DFQATT, CDR2 SNEGSKA (reference sequence). The CDR3 contains 10 residues. V was pared by 7 bases and J by 8 bases, with 11 bases between. CDR3 sequence reads: CSGTDQGYTF. Written as DNA, the CDR3 is TGCAGTGGAACAGACCAAGGCTACACCTTC.

In this sample, this clone turned up once. The rearrangement links TRBV7-3 to TRBJ1-2; D not resolved. The length of the CDR3 is 15 residues. The germline V gene encodes CDR1 SGHTA and CDR2 FQGTGA. V lost 4 bases to trimming and J lost 6 bases, with 18 bases between them. Here the CDR3 reads CASSSVGPRFDGYTF. The CDR3 DNA is TGTGCCAGCAGCTCCGTCGGCCCCAGGTTCGATGGCTACACCTTC.

The CDR3 loop is CASSERIAGDLAKNIQYF. The DNA for the CDR3 is TGCGCCAGCAGTGAGAGGATAGCGGGGGACCTAGCCAAAAACATTCAGTACTTC. The V gene is TRBV10-1, the J gene TRBJ2-4; 9 bases are shared with TRBD2. The CDR3 has 18 residues. CDR1 and CDR2 (germline): WNHNN, SYGVQD (reference sequence). With 2 bases clipped from V and 0 bases from J, the junction kept 8 bases outside the gene matches.

The chain has TRBV6-6 and TRBJ2-7; 8 nucleotides align to TRBD2. The CDR3 runs to 16 residues. V was clipped by 7 bases and J by 6 bases; unmatched bases: 17. Germline values: CDR1 MNHNY, CDR2 SVGAGI (reference sequence). The chain's CDR3 is CASTHEGRGAAGEQYF. In DNA, the CDR3 is TGTGCCAGCACCCACGAGGGGCGGGGGGCGGCTGGCGAGCAGTACTTC.

The V gene is TRBV5-1, the J gene TRBJ2-2; D is unresolved. This CDR3 region has 12 residues. Germline V gene data show CDR1 as SGHRS and CDR2 as YFSETQ. Deletions cut 1 base from V and 2 bases from J, with 0 bases between. Here the CDR3 DNA reads TGCGCCAGCAGCTTGAACACCGGGGAGCTGTTTTTT. Translated, it gives CASSLNTGELFF.

J is TRBJ2-2 and V is TRBV11-2; D is unclear. Germline V CDR1 and CDR2: SGHAT, FQNNGV. V was clipped by 1 base and J by 2 bases, with 8 bases between them. This CDR3 spans 15 amino acids. CDR3 DNA sequence: TGTGCCAGCAGCTTAGTACGGCTAAACACCGGGGAGCTGTTTTTT. As protein: CASSLVRLNTGELFF.

The genes are TRBV5-4 and TRBJ1-3; weak D call: TRBD1 (5 bases). V was shortened by 2 bases and J by 1 base, with 7 bases between the two germline ends. The germline V gene has CDR1 SGHNT and CDR2 YYREEE (reference sequence). CDR3 length: 14 amino acids. The CDR3, as DNA: TGTGCCAGCAGCTTCAAGGGGTCTGGAAACACCATATATTTT. It is translated as CASSFKGSGNTIYF.

The chain uses TRBV6-6 and TRBJ1-5; a weak D match, TRBD1 (6 bases). This CDR3 is built from 14 residues. The germline V gene encodes CDR1 MNHNY and CDR2 SVGAGI (reference sequence). The ends were cut back, 0 bases at V and 4 bases at J, with 7 bases in the middle. The CDR3 sequence is CASSYSTGNQPQHF. CDR3 in DNA: TGTGCCAGCAGTTACTCCACAGGGAATCAGCCCCAGCATTTT.

The J gene is TRBJ2-3, the V gene TRBV10-3; 10 bases line up with TRBD2. The V segment lost 6 bases and the J segment 6 bases; nucleotides outside the gene matches: 9. The CDR3 consists of 15 residues. Germline V CDR1 and CDR2: ENHRY, SYGVKD. Here the CDR3 reads CAIRSGTSETDTQYF. CDR3 in DNA: TGTGCCATCAGGTCCGGGACTAGCGAAACCGATACGCAGTATTTT.

This sequence joins TRBV6-5 and TRBJ1-1; D call uncertain. Trimming removed 4 bases at V and 1 base at J, with 7 bases between. Germline-derived CDR1 and CDR2 are MNHEY and SVGAGI. CDR3 length: 13 residues. CDR3 in amino acids: CASSFTENTEAFF. CDR3 sequence (DNA): TGTGCCAGCAGTTTTACTGAGAACACTGAAGCTTTCTTT.

The rearrangement joins TRBV29-1 to TRBJ1-2; no clear D. V lost 4 bases to trimming and J lost 1 base, with 16 bases between them. The length of the CDR3 is 15 residues. The germline gives CDR1 SQVTM, CDR2 ANQGSEA. This chain's CDR3 is CSVGPPRGSNYGYTF. The CDR3 bases are TGCAGCGTTGGGCCCCCTCGTGGCAGTAACTATGGCTACACCTTC.

J is TRBJ2-1 and V is TRBV11-3; TRBD2 is a possible D gene (6 bases). CDR1 SGHNT and CDR2 YENEEA come from the germline V gene. V lost 5 bases, J lost 6 bases, and 20 bases lay in between. CDR3 size: 16 residues. In DNA form, the CDR3 reads TGTGCCAGCAGCCCCCGTTCTGCGGGGCCTACCAATGAGCAGTTCTTC. As protein: CASSPRSAGPTNEQFF.

The chain joins TRBV18 to TRBJ1-1; D is uncertain. Trimming took off 0 bases at V and 5 bases at J, with 10 bases between the two ends. Germline lookup yields CDR1 KGHSH and CDR2 LQKENI. This CDR3 is built from 14 residues. CDR3 protein: CASSPPSGRTEAFF. The DNA for the CDR3 is TGTGCCAGCTCACCACCGTCTGGGAGGACTGAAGCTTTCTTT.

J is TRBJ1-2 and V is TRBV2; the D gene is possibly TRBD1 (5 bases). The germline V and J ends were trimmed by 6 bases and 4 bases, with 15 bases remaining between them. Germline values: CDR1 SNHLY, CDR2 FYNNEI. The CDR3 length is 14 residues. In DNA form, the CDR3 reads TGTGCCAGCAGGCCACTCGGGGCGGGCTATGGCTACACCTTC. The encoded protein is CASRPLGAGYGYTF.

The chain couples TRBV19 to TRBJ2-2, with TRBD1 as a possible D gene (6 bases). Trimming removed 3 bases at V and 0 bases at J, with 11 bases between. This CDR3 spans 16 amino acids. Germline assignment: CDR1 LNHDA and CDR2 SQIVND (reference sequence). The CDR3 coding sequence is TGTGCCAGTAGTATTATAGGGGGTCCGAACACCGGGGAGCTGTTTTTT. Its translation is CASSIIGGPNTGELFF.

The chain couples TRBV7-7 to TRBJ2-2, with 7 bases aligning to TRBD1. Germline V gene lookup returns CDR1 SSHAT and CDR2 FNYEAQ (reference sequence). V was pared by 6 bases and J by 6 bases, with 4 bases of the junction left unmatched. The CDR3 length is 13 residues. DNA for the CDR3: TGTGCCAGCAGTCTCACAGGGGCCGGGGAGCTGTTTTTT. Translating it yields CASSLTGAGELFF.

V and J are TRBV11-2 and TRBJ1-1; 7 bases are a match to TRBD1. CDR1 and CDR2 (germline): SGHAT, FQNNGV. The ends lost 6 bases at V and 7 bases at J; junction bases unmatched: 8. This CDR3 comprises 13 residues. Here the CDR3 DNA reads TGTGCCAGCAGACTACAGGGGAGGGGTGAAGCTTTCTTT. Translated: CASRLQGRGEAFF. The full variable domain, in which reference TRBV11-2 and TRBJ1-1 provide the parts outside the CDR3, is EAGVAQSPRYKIIEKRQSVAFWCNPISGHATLYWYQQILGQGPKLLIQFQNNGVVDDSQLPKDRFSAERLKGVDSTLKIQPAKLEDSAVYLCASRLQGRGEAFFGQGTRLTVV.

The CDR3 sequence is CASSLVYARTGDGNQPQHF. The CDR3 DNA sequence: TGTGCCAGCAGCTTGGTTTATGCCCGGACAGGGGACGGCAATCAGCCCCAGCATTTT. The chain has TRBV5-8 and TRBJ1-5; 9 bases map to TRBD1. The length of the CDR3 is 19 residues. Unmatched junction bases numbered 12, after V lost 0 bases and J lost 2 bases. The V gene's germline CDR1 is SGHTS and CDR2 YDEGEE.

The chain has TRBV4-2 and TRBJ2-7; no definite D call. This CDR3 region has 13 residues. Germline values: CDR1 LGHNA, CDR2 YNFKEQ. V was clipped by 2 bases and J by 0 bases, with 5 bases between them. CDR3 amino acids: CASSQTSSYEQYF. CDR3 nucleotides: TGTGCCAGCAGCCAAACAAGCTCCTACGAGCAGTACTTC.

The CDR3 DNA is TGTGCCAGCACCCTGGGGGGTCTTGGACAGCCCCAGCATTTT. Its translation: CASTLGGLGQPQHF. This rearrangement joins TRBV7-2 to TRBJ1-5; the D gene is possibly TRBD1 (5 bases). Trimming shortened V by 7 bases and J by 7 bases, and 17 bases separated the two germline ends. Germline V gene sequence: CDR1 SGHTA, CDR2 FQGNSA. The CDR3 consists of 14 residues.

The chain couples TRBV29-1 to TRBJ2-5; D is perhaps TRBD2 (6 bases). Germline CDR1 is SQVTM and CDR2 is ANQGSEA. The CDR3 spans 13 residues. V lost 8 bases and J lost 4, with 17 bases in between. DNA of the CDR3: TGCAGCTGTCTCGGGGGTGGACGAGAGACCCAGTACTTC. It is translated as CSCLGGGRETQYF.

The genes are TRBV19 and TRBJ2-1; 10 bases map to TRBD1. This CDR3 is 15 amino acids long. Germline-derived CDR1 and CDR2 are LNHDA and SQIVND (reference sequence). With 7 bases clipped from V and 3 bases from J, the junction kept 6 bases outside the gene matches. The CDR3 coding sequence is TGTGCCAGTAACCCGACAGGGGGCAGCTACAATGAGCAGTTCTTC. Its translation is CASNPTGGSYNEQFF. The complete variable domain, with remaining parts taken from reference TRBV19 and TRBJ2-1, reads DGGITQSPKYLFRKEGQNVTLSCEQNLNHDAMYWYRQDPGQGLRLIYYSQIVNDFQKGDIAEGYSVSREKKESFPLTVTSAQKNPTAFYLCASNPTGGSYNEQFFGPGTRLTVL.